In this sample, the clone carrying this T cell receptor beta chain turned up a few times. Germline assignment: CDR1 SNHLY and CDR2 FYNNEI. Trimming shortened V by 6 bases and J by 0 bases, and 12 bases separated the two germline ends. The CDR3 loop spans 15 amino acids. The sample belongs to a study of T-cell reconstitution after alpha-beta-depleted transplantation in children. Preparation of the TCRbeta library was carried out with unique molecular identifiers. TCRdb passed the PCR reads through MiXCR, listing each CDR3 protein once. The data contain 750,000 to 950,000 distinct CDR3 sequences, 16% of them seen just once; the ten biggest clones take up around 5%.

The source of this sequence is a male patient aged 10 to 17 who had a stem cell transplant for acute lymphoblastic leukemia, so the T cells may come from the graft donor. The sample in question was PBMCs, mostly from graft donor cells, obtained 360 days after TCRalphabeta/CD19-depleted stem cell transplant. This rearrangement joins TRBV2 to TRBJ2-4; D is uncertain. The CDR3 DNA reads TGTGCCAGCAGGGCCACATTAATAGCCAAAAACATTCAGTACTTC. Its translation: CASRATLIAKNIQYF.